The 9 T cell receptor beta chains below were found in one sample sequenced in a study of blood T cell repertoires in COVID-19. TCRdb's table, derived via immunoSEQ multiplex PCR, lists solely in-frame clones and lacks some. The table lists 100,000 to 130,000 clones, just over 90% of them singletons, with roughly 1.2% in the top ten. Material for sequencing was peripheral blood. The receptors were gathered from a woman in her twenties or thirties with acute or convalescent COVID-19.

The chain recombines TRBV15 with TRBJ1-5; 8 bases agree with TRBD1. J was trimmed by 0 bases and V by 2 bases; bases with no gene match: 9. In germline, CDR1 is LNHNV, CDR2 YYDKDF (reference sequence). The CDR3 is 18 residues long. The CDR3 DNA sequence: TGTGCCACCAGCAGACCCGGACAGGGAGGGGATAGCAATCAGCCCCAGCATTTT. Amino acid sequence: CATSRPGQGGDSNQPQHF.

CDR3 in amino acids: CASRTGTNQPQHF. The CDR3 nucleotides are TGTGCCTCAAGGACAGGGACCAATCAGCCCCAGCATTTT. The rearrangement links TRBV30 to TRBJ1-5; 8 bases fit TRBD1. The CDR3 covers 13 residues. The germline CDR1 and CDR2 sequences are GTSNPN and SVGIG (reference sequence). Losses at the gene ends were 7 bases for V and 3 bases for J; bases not matched to a gene: 5.

This chain links TRBV5-4 with TRBJ2-3; a possible D gene is TRBD2 (6 bases). This CDR3 spans 16 amino acids. Germline V CDR1 and CDR2: SGHNT, YYREEE (reference sequence). Trimming shortened V by 4 bases and J by 1 base, and 16 bases separated the two germline ends. CDR3 in amino acids: CASSPGTGVGTDTQYF. The CDR3 bases are TGTGCCAGCAGCCCGGGGACGGGAGTGGGCACAGATACGCAGTATTTT.

The V call is TRBV7-8, the J call TRBJ1-1; 7 bases align to TRBD1. Germline V CDR1 and CDR2: SGHVS, FQNEAQ. V lost 2 bases, J lost 1 base, and 4 bases stayed unmatched. The length of the CDR3 is 15 residues. The CDR3 loop reads CASSLRWTGNTEAFF. The CDR3 DNA reads as TGTGCCAGCAGCTTAAGGTGGACAGGGAACACTGAAGCTTTCTTT.

The chain employs TRBV27 and TRBJ1-2, with 10 bases matching TRBD1. Unmatched junction bases numbered 5, after V lost 6 bases and J lost 7 bases. Germline V gives CDR1 MNHEY, CDR2 SMNVEV (reference sequence). This CDR3 comprises 13 residues. DNA of the CDR3: TGTGCCAGCAGCCTTGGGACAGGGGTTGGCTACACCTTC. This translates into CASSLGTGVGYTF.

V usage is TRBV9 and J usage is TRBJ1-6, with 8 bases lining up with TRBD1. CDR1 and CDR2 (germline): SGDLS, YYNGEE. The CDR3 consists of 15 residues. Trimming took 3 bases from V and 8 from J; bases not matched to a gene: 7. CDR3 in DNA: TGTGCCAGCAGCGCGGGGACAGGAGTAGATTCACCCCTCCACTTT. Translated, it gives CASSAGTGVDSPLHF.

This rearrangement joins TRBV19 to TRBJ2-5; D not resolved. Germline-derived CDR1 and CDR2 are LNHDA and SQIVND (reference sequence). The ends were cut back, 5 bases at V and 5 bases at J, with 12 bases in the middle. The CDR3 totals 13 residues. This CDR3 is CASSGGRSETQYF. As DNA, the CDR3 is TGTGCCAGTAGTGGTGGTCGGAGTGAGACCCAGTACTTC.

The V and J genes are TRBV6-2 or TRBV6-3 and TRBJ1-1; D is uncertain. The CDR3 is made up of 16 amino acids. The germline V gene has CDR1 MNHEY and CDR2 SVGEGT. V was clipped by 4 bases and J by 0 bases, with 15 bases between them. The DNA of the CDR3 is TGTGCCAGCAGTTTAAGTCGATCGGTAATGAACACTGAAGCTTTCTTT. Translation gives CASSLSRSVMNTEAFF.

The chain links TRBV9 to TRBJ2-1; 8 bases match TRBD2. This CDR3 region has 18 residues. Germline V CDR1 and CDR2: SGDLS, YYNGEE. The trim removed 4 bases at V and 7 bases at J, leaving 19 bases unmatched. The CDR3 sequence is CASSSREPGLDRRNEQFF. In DNA form, the CDR3 reads TGTGCCAGCAGCTCACGGGAACCGGGACTAGATAGGCGGAATGAGCAGTTCTTC.